Here is one T cell receptor (beta chain) with its context. Its antigen remains unidentified. This record comes from a study of cytomegalovirus exposure and HLA in healthy donors. The study's findings and limits: Later work associated roughly 17,000 TCR beta sequences with HLA alleles at 0.05 false discovery rate.

Primers for the PCR totalled 60 Vbeta and 13 Jbeta. Measured with immunoSEQ multiplex PCR; TCRdb has only the in-frame clones, and not every one. This table holds just over 200,000 clones, approximately 78% found once. The source material was PBMCs. The sequence was collected from a woman aged 40 to 55 in good health and CMV-seronegative.

CDR3 region: CSADGRGGETQYF. CDR3 sequence (DNA): TGCAGCGCCGACGGACGGGGGGGAGAGACCCAGTACTTC. The chain uses TRBV29-1 and TRBJ2-5, with 8 bases aligning to TRBD2. The CDR3 consists of 13 residues. Germline loops: CDR1 SQVTM, CDR2 ANQGSEA. V shed 7 bases, J shed 4 bases, and the junction held 8 bases outside the gene matches. Full variable domain (remainder filled in from reference TRBV29-1 and TRBJ2-5): SAVISQKPSRDICQRGTSLTIQCQVDSQVTMMFWYRQQPGQSLTLIATANQGSEATYESGFVIDKFPISRPNLTFSTLTVSNMSPEDSSIYLCSADGRGGETQYFGPGTRLLVL.